This T cell receptor beta chain was retrieved from a study of CD8 T cells in Susac syndrome. On the study more broadly: Eight or nine of the sequenced Susac syndrome patients were in remission, and roughly 6 had active disease. Patients with Susac syndrome were therapy-naive, treated with corticosteroids, or treated with intravenous immunoglobulin alone when blood was collected.

A single count supports this clonotype. The length of the CDR3 is 15 residues. The V gene lost 0 bases and the J gene lost 5 bases, with 13 bases spanning the gap. CDR1 and CDR2 from the germline V gene are MNHNS and SASEGT. RNA amounts of roughly 0.5 to 1 ug underwent reverse transcription with random hexamers. The authors amplified TCR beta CDR3 across 54 Vbeta and 13 Jbeta using immunoSEQ multiplex PCR. Using its own MiXCR run on the immunoSEQ multiplex PCR reads, TCRdb lists one record per CDR3 protein. Among about 190,000 distinct CDR3 sequences, 90% to 95% were seen once, and the ten largest hold approximately 0.086%.

The J gene is TRBJ2-5, the V gene TRBV6-1; tentatively, D is TRBD2 (5 bases). Material for sequencing was CD4+ T cells from PBMCs. The origin of this receptor is a human donor with Susac syndrome. CDR3 residues: CASSEAAAGPETQYF. CDR3 bases: TGTGCCAGCAGTGAAGCGGCTGCGGGTCCGGAGACCCAGTACTTC.